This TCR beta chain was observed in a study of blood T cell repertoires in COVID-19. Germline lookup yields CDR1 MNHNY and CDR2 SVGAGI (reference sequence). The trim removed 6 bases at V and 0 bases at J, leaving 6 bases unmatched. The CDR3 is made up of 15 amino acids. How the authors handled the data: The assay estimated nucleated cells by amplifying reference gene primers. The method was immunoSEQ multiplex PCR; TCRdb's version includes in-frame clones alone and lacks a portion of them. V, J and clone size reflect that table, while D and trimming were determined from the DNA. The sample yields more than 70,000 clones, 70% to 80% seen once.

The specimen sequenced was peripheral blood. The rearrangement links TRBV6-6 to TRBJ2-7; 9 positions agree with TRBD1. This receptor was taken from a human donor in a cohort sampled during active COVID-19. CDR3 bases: TGTGCCAGCAGCTCACAGGGGGCGGGCTCCTACGAGCAGTACTTC. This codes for CASSSQGAGSYEQYF.